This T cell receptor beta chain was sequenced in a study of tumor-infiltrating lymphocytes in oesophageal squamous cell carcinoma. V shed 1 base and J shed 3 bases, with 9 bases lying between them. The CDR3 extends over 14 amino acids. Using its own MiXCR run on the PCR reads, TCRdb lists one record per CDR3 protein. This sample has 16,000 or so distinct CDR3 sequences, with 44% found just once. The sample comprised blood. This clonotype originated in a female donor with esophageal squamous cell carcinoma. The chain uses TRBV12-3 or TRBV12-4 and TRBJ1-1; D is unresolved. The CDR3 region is CASSLESMHTEAFF. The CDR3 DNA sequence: TGTGCCAGCAGTTTAGAGTCCATGCACACTGAAGCTTTCTTT.